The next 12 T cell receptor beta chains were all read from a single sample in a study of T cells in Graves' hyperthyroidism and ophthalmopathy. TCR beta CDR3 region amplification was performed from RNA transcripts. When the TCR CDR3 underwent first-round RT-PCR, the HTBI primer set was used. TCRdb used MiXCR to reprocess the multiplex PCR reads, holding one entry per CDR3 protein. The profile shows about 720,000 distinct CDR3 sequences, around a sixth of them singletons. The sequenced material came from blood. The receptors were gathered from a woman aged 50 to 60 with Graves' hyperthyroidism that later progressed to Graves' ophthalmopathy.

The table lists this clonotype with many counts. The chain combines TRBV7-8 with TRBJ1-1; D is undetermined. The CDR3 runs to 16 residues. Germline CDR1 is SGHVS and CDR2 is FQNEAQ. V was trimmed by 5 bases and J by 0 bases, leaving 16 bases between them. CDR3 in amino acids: CASSLRTDTLNTEAFF. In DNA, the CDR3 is TGTGCCAGCAGCCTAAGAACGGATACCCTGAACACTGAAGCTTTCTTT.

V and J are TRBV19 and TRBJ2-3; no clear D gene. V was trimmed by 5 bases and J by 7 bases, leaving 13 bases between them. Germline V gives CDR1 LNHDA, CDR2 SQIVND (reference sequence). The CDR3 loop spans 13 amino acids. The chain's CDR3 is CASSFLGFHTQYF. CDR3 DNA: TGTGCCAGTAGTTTCCTAGGATTCCATACGCAGTATTTT.

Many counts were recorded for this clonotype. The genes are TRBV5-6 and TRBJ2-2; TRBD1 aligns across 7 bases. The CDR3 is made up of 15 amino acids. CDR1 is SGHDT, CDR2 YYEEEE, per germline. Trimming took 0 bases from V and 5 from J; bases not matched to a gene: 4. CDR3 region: CASSLAPQGTGELFF. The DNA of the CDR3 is TGTGCCAGCAGCTTGGCGCCACAGGGGACCGGGGAGCTGTTTTTT.

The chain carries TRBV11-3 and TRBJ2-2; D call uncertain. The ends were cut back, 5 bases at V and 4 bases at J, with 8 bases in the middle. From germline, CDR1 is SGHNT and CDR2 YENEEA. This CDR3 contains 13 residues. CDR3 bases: TGTGCCAGCAGCACCGTACTCACCGGGGAGCTGTTTTTT. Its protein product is CASSTVLTGELFF.

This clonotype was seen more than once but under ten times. The CDR3 nucleotides are TGTGCCAGCAGTCCCTCGTGGGACAGAGGATTCTATGGCTACACCTTC. Amino acid sequence: CASSPSWDRGFYGYTF. This chain uses TRBV27 with TRBJ1-2; 7 nucleotides match TRBD1. The V and J ends lost 5 bases and 4 bases, in that order; junction bases with no gene match: 13. CDR1 is MNHEY, CDR2 SMNVEV, per germline (reference sequence). The CDR3 covers 16 residues.

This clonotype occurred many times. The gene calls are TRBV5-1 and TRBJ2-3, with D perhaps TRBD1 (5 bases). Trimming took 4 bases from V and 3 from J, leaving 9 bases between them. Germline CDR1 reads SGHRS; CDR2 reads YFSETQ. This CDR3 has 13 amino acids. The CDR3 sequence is CASSVAGTDTQYF. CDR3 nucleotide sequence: TGCGCCAGCAGCGTGGCAGGGACAGATACGCAGTATTTT.

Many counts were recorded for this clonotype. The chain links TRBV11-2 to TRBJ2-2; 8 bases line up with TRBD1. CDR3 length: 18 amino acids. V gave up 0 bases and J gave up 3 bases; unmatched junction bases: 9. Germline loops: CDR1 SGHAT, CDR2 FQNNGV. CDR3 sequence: CASSLDPDRGYDTGELFF. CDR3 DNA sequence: TGTGCCAGCAGCTTAGATCCCGACAGGGGCTACGACACCGGGGAGCTGTTTTTT.

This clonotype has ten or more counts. The CDR3 region has the DNA TGCAGTGCTAGCGGCAGGGGGCTTTCCTACGAGCAGTACTTC. This codes for CSASGRGLSYEQYF. The chain combines TRBV20-1 with TRBJ2-7; 8 bases are a match to TRBD1. Per the germline V gene, CDR1 is DFQATT and CDR2 is SNEGSKA (reference sequence). CDR3 length: 14 residues. The V segment lost 3 bases and the J segment 1 base; nucleotides outside the gene matches: 5.

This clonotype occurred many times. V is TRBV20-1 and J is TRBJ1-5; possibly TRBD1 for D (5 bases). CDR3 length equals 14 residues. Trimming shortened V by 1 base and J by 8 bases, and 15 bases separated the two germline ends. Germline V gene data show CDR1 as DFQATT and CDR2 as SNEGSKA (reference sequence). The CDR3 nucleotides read TGCAGTGCTAGAGTCCAGGGCTCTAATGAGCCCCAGCATTTT. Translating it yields CSARVQGSNEPQHF.

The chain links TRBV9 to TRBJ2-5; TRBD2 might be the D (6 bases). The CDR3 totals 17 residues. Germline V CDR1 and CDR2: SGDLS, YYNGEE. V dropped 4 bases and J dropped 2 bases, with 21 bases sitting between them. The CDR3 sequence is CASSRPGTYKFQETQYF. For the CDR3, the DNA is TGTGCCAGCAGCCGACCCGGGACTTATAAATTTCAAGAGACCCAGTACTTC.

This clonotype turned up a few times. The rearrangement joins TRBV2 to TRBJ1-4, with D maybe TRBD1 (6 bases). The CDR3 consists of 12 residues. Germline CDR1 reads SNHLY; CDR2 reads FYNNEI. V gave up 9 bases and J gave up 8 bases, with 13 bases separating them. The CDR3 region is CASWGHAEKLFF. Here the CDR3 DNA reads TGTGCCAGTTGGGGACACGCCGAAAAACTGTTTTTT. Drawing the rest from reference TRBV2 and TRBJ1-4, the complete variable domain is EPEVTQTPSHQVTQMGQEVILRCVPISNHLYFYWYRQILGQKVEFLVSFYNNEISEKSEIFDDQFSVERPDGSNFTLKIRSTKLEDSAMYFCASWGHAEKLFFGSGTQLSVL.

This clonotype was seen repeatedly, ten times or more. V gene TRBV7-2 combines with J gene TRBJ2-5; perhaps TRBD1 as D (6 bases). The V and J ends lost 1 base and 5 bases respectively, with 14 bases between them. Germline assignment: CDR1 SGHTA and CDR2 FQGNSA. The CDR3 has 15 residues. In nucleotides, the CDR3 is TGTGCCAGCAGCTTAGAGGTCAGGGGAGACGAGACCCAGTACTTC. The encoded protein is CASSLEVRGDETQYF.